This T cell receptor beta chain was profiled in a study of T cells in Graves' hyperthyroidism and ophthalmopathy (dated by TCRdb to about 2019). In terms of the full investigation: Peripheral blood samples were taken at the time of initial diagnosis, prior to any treatment. Thyroid tissue and blood T-cell repertoires from about six Graves' hyperthyroidism patients were also compared in the study. TCR V-J signatures able to tell the groups apart were searched for in a discovery cohort of some 97 patients, of whom over 40 had Graves' ophthalmopathy and roughly 58 had stable Graves' hyperthyroidism. Following sampling, methimazole starting at 30 mg daily was given to hyperthyroidism patients, and high-dose intravenous methylprednisolone was given to ophthalmopathy patients. TCR Vbeta CDR3 sequencing of 120 to 150 peripheral blood samples (43 ophthalmopathy, 75 to 80 hyperthyroidism and roughly 17 progressor patients) is reported in the paper. The 100 or so discovery patients were randomly divided into training and test sets at a 7:3 ratio. Prospective prediction of ophthalmopathy was tested in an independent validation cohort of 18 to 20 hyperthyroidism patients and 17 patients who later progressed to ophthalmopathy.

Ophthalmopathy patients had moderately to severely active disease, with a Clinical Activity Score of 3 or more, a NOSPECS grade of 4 or more, and a disease duration of less than 3 months. Patients with uncontrolled infections, other autoimmune diseases, pregnancy or lactation were excluded. Diagnoses were based on clinical symptoms, serum thyroxine and TRAb, thyroid ultrasound and orbital computed tomography. PBMCs were separated from roughly 9.6 ml of fresh peripheral blood using Ficoll-Paque density gradient centrifugation. Trizol reagent was used to extract total RNA, and RNA quality was then checked on an Agilent 2100 Bioanalyzer. Amplification of TCR beta CDR3 regions was carried out from RNA transcripts. The first round of RT-PCR for the TCR CDR3 was performed with the HTBI primer set and the Qiagen OneStep RT-PCR kit. The libraries were constructed in a second round of multiplex PCR and then size-selected and purified. Libraries were sequenced paired-end with 100 bp reads on an Illumina HiSeq2000. Turning to the authors' computational methods: SOAPnuke was used to process the raw data, removing reads that contained adapters or uncalled bases, had a mean Phred below 15, or lacked an exact match to the constant primer or identifier. High-quality paired reads were merged with COPE v1.2.5, and unique nucleotide sequences were defined as clonotypes. Clonotypes were aligned to IMGT TRBV, TRBD and TRBJ reference segments using MiTCR v1.1. Only V-J combinations with frequency above 0.0001, covering about 99% of repertoires, were analysed. The TCS score was defined as F50 (clonal expansion) divided by E x V (chaos), with BLOSUM62-based TCRdist calculated between CDR3 peptides within each V-J. Welch's t-statistics and random forest reduced 514 V-J features to under 15, which were used in a naive Bayes classifier (R e1071). TCRdb trimmed the raw reads at Q25, called clones with MiXCR and kept productive beta chains. Each entry merges the rows of one CDR3 protein and shows their most common DNA and genes. TCRdb assigned the V and J calls; the authors' analysis was not used. The table for this sample lists 450,000 to 550,000 distinct CDR3 sequences; around a quarter of them were counted only once. Of the sample, 10% to 12% is held by the ten largest clones.

Findings and caveats that apply to the study as a whole: Most expanded thyroid clonotypes (frequency above 0.001) were also detected in blood, a finding suggesting that blood repertoires may reflect thyroid immune responses. Sample size was not statistically predetermined, and blinding of investigators to group allocation was not performed. Ophthalmopathy was separated from stable hyperthyroidism by a 13 V-J signature model, with roughly 88% sensitivity and about 81% specificity obtained in cross-validation and 80%/75% obtained in testing. In validation, the model predicted progression to ophthalmopathy a median of around 6.5 months before onset, with roughly 70% sensitivity and roughly 73% specificity.

From its cysteine to its phenylalanine, the CDR3 spans 16 amino acids. The kept DNA is CDR3 alone, 48 bases in frame from the first base. CDR1 and CDR2, per the germline V gene (reference sequence), are LNHNV and YYDKDF. V is clipped by 0 bases and J by 4 bases, and the sequence between their germline boundaries is 12 bases long. This clonotype came up a few times. Its antigen is still unknown. Base quality data are lacking; no much larger clone is found one base away. Sequencing was performed on blood. The TCR sequence derives from a woman aged 25 to 39 with Graves' ophthalmopathy. This receptor chain uses TRBV15 and TRBJ2-2, with a weak D call of TRBD1 (6 bases match). The CDR3: CATSRDLNRVTGELFF. At the DNA level, the sequence is TGTGCCACCAGCAGAGATCTCAACAGGGTCACCGGGGAGCTGTTTTTT.